This is a list of T cell receptor beta chains from one sample in a study of blood T cells in healthy people across ages. TCRdb reprocessed the 5' RACE reads via MiXCR and lists one record per CDR3 protein. The table records approximately 1.5 million distinct CDR3 sequences, roughly two fifths of them present only once. The sample taken for sequencing was blood. The receptors here all came from a woman aged 18-30 years in good health. Both conserved end residues are part of each CDR3. Fields, in order: D gene, J gene, clone size, V gene, CDR3 protein, CDR3 DNA. The D gene is left open where the match is weak. The size field is filled for only some rows; it gives once, few, many or a size class.

>.|TRBJ2-5|once|TRBV6-5
CASRHRETQYF
TGTGCCAGCAGACATCGTGAGACCCAGTACTTC
>.|TRBJ2-3|.|TRBV20-1
CSARGDRNTDTQYF
TGCAGTGCTAGAGGAGATCGGAACACAGATACGCAGTATTTT
>.|TRBJ2-2|few|TRBV4-1
CASSHLFLRELFF
TGCGCCAGCAGCCATCTATTTCTTCGGGAGCTGTTTTTT
>.|TRBJ2-4|.|TRBV7-8
CASSAEQGPNLGKNIQYF
TGTGCCAGCAGCGCTGAGCAGGGACCCAACTTGGGCAAAAACATTCAGTACTTC
>.|TRBJ2-2|.|TRBV24-1
CATSDPGQGGAGELFF
TGTGCCACCAGTGATCCAGGACAGGGAGGGGCCGGGGAGCTGTTTTTT
>.|TRBJ1-1|few|TRBV7-6
CASSVTPSTEAFF
TGTGCCAGCAGTGTGACTCCGAGTACTGAAGCTTTCTTT
>.|TRBJ1-4|few|TRBV25-1
CASSSPGQAEKLFF
TGTGCCAGCAGTAGTCCGGGACAAGCTGAAAAACTGTTTTTT
>TRBD2|TRBJ2-1|many|TRBV5-1
CASSFSWTSGGEQFF
TGCGCCAGCAGCTTCTCGTGGACTAGCGGGGGCGAGCAGTTCTTC
>TRBD1|TRBJ1-3|.|TRBV20-1
CSARYQGARNAIYF
TGCAGTGCTAGATATCAGGGGGCGCGAAACGCCATATATTTT
>.|TRBJ1-2|few|TRBV28
CASKRAYGYTF
TGTGCCAGCAAGAGGGCCTATGGCTACACCTTC
>TRBD1|TRBJ2-3|.|TRBV12-3/TRBV12-4
CASVQGITDTQYF
TGTGCCAGCGTACAGGGGATTACAGATACGCAGTATTTT
>TRBD2|TRBJ2-7|.|TRBV5-1
CASSPDLADYNEQYF
TGCGCCAGCAGCCCTGACCTAGCGGACTACAATGAGCAGTACTTC
>.|TRBJ2-1|.|TRBV7-9
CASSVVGDPSEQFF
TGTGCCAGCAGCGTAGTGGGGGATCCAAGCGAGCAGTTCTTC
>TRBD2|TRBJ2-3|.|TRBV7-2
CASSPPGTRKDTQYF
TGTGCCAGCAGCCCTCCGGGGACTAGAAAGGATACGCAGTATTTT
>TRBD2|TRBJ2-3|.|TRBV9
CASSPRTSGVQDTQYF
TGTGCCAGCAGCCCCCGGACTAGCGGGGTTCAAGATACGCAGTATTTT
>.|TRBJ2-7|.|TRBV29-1
CSVNRGGVGEQYF
TGCAGCGTAAACAGGGGGGGAGTCGGCGAGCAGTACTTC
>.|TRBJ2-4|.|TRBV2
CASSDWAYLAKNIQYF
TGTGCCAGCAGTGATTGGGCCTACCTAGCCAAAAACATTCAGTACTTC
>.|TRBJ2-1|few|TRBV27
CASSSQQGSEQFF
TGTGCCAGCAGTTCGCAACAGGGTAGTGAGCAGTTCTTC
>.|TRBJ2-3|.|TRBV20-1
CSASPTGAFTDTQYF
TGCAGTGCTAGTCCCACGGGCGCATTCACAGATACGCAGTATTTT
>.|TRBJ1-2|.|TRBV12-3/TRBV12-4
CASTFLGGRGYTF
TGTGCCAGCACCTTCCTTGGGGGGCGCGGCTACACCTTC
>.|TRBJ2-7|.|TRBV20-1
CSASLSADPWRYEQYF
TGCAGTGCTAGTCTGTCCGCTGACCCATGGAGGTACGAGCAGTACTTC
>.|TRBJ2-7|.|TRBV30
CAITDGAYEQYF
TGTGCCATCACGGACGGCGCCTACGAGCAGTACTTC
>.|TRBJ2-7|few|TRBV4-3
CASSPSGIDYEQYF
TGCGCCAGCAGCCCATCGGGGATAGACTACGAGCAGTACTTC
>.|TRBJ1-1|.|TRBV12-3/TRBV12-4
CASKASRTVEAFF
TGTGCCAGCAAAGCCAGTCGGACAGTTGAAGCTTTCTTT